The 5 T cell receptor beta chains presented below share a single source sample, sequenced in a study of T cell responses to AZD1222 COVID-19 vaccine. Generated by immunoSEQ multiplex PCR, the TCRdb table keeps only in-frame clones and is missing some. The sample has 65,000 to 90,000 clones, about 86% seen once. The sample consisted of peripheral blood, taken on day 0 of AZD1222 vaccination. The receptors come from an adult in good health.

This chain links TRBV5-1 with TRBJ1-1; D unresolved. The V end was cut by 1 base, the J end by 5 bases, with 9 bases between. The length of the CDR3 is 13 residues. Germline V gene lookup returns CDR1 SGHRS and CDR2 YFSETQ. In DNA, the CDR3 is TGCGCCAGCAGCTTGTTCGGGGAAACTGAAGCTTTCTTT. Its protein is CASSLFGETEAFF.

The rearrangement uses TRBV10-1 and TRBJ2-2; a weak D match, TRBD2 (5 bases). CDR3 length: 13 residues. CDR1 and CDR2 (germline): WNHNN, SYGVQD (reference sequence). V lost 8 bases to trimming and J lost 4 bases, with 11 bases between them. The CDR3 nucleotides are TGCGCCAGCCGCTCAGGAGGCACCGGGGAGCTGTTTTTT. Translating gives CASRSGGTGELFF.

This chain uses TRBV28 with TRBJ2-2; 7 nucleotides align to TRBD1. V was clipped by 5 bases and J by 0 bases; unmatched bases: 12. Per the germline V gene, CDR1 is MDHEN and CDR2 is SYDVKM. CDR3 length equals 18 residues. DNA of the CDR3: TGTGCCAGCAGTCCGGGACAGCCTTATCAGACGAACACCGGGGAGCTGTTTTTT. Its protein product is CASSPGQPYQTNTGELFF. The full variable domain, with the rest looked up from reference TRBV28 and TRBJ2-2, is DVKVTQSSRYLVKRTGEKVFLECVQDMDHENMFWYRQDPGLGLRLIYFSYDVKMKEKGDIPEGYSVSREKKERFSLILESASTNQTSMYLCASSPGQPYQTNTGELFFGEGSRLTVL.

The CDR3 DNA reads TGCAGCGCCCGAACATCGGATAAGACCTACGAGCAGTACTTC. Translating gives CSARTSDKTYEQYF. The chain combines TRBV29-1 with TRBJ2-7, with unresolved D. The germline V and J ends were trimmed by 7 bases and 2 bases, with 18 bases remaining between them. CDR1 is SQVTM, CDR2 ANQGSEA, per germline. The CDR3 covers 14 residues.

In nucleotides, the CDR3 is TGTGCCAGCAGCCCAAACTTTGGGGGGAACACTGAAGCTTTCTTT. This encodes CASSPNFGGNTEAFF. The V gene is TRBV14, the J gene TRBJ1-1; tentatively, D is TRBD1 (5 bases). The CDR3 extends over 15 amino acids. In germline, CDR1 is SGHDN, CDR2 FVKESK. Trimming removed 4 bases at V and 1 base at J, with 13 bases between.